This TCR beta chain was captured by sequencing in a study of regulatory T cells in long-lasting Graves disease. Per germline, CDR1 SGHVS and CDR2 FQNEAQ. V dropped 3 bases and J dropped 5; count of bases not matched to a gene: 8. The CDR3 totals 16 residues. Stated time point: newly diagnosed GD, antithyroid drugs for less than 3 months. RNA extracted from PBMCs served as the sequencing template. Sequencing libraries for TCR beta were prepared with iRepertoire HTBI primers and Arm-PCR of CDR3 regions. TCRdb itself ran the multiplex PCR reads through MiXCR, one entry per CDR3 protein. This sample has about 420,000 distinct CDR3 sequences, with roughly 15% found just once. The data also belong to a second study, concerning T cells in Graves' hyperthyroidism and ophthalmopathy. That work adds: Most thyroid clonotypes expanded above 0.001 were also detected in blood.

Sequences were derived from peripheral blood mononuclear cells (PBMCs), sampled at new diagnosis, from a patient treated with antithyroid drugs. The chain carries TRBV7-8 and TRBJ2-5; TRBD2 agrees at 11 bases. The TCR originated in a woman aged 18-29 years with Graves disease. The CDR3: CASSFILTSGSETQYF. The DNA of the CDR3 is TGTGCCAGCAGCTTTATTCTCACTAGCGGGAGTGAGACCCAGTACTTC.